The T cell receptor (beta chain) described here comes from a study of T-cell reconstitution after alpha-beta-depleted transplantation in children. Broader study findings: Recipient T cells and thymic progenitors that survived were the source of the high TCRbeta diversity seen at day 60 in some patients. Hyperexpanded clones declined; after one year, newly produced T cells mostly supplied diversity.

This clonotype was recorded many times. Its antigen is not identified. The germline V gene encodes CDR1 SGDLS and CDR2 YYNGEE. Trimming shortened V by 4 bases and J by 2 bases, and 19 bases separated the two germline ends. The length of the CDR3 is 16 residues. It was with unique molecular identifiers that the TCRbeta library was prepared. TCRdb used MiXCR to reprocess the PCR reads, holding one entry per CDR3 protein. The profile shows around 270,000 distinct CDR3 sequences, 10% of them singletons. The specimen was PBMCs, collected before TCRalphabeta/CD19-depleted stem cell transplant. This TCR was sampled from a boy under two years old with acute myeloid leukemia, due to receive a stem cell transplant. The V and J genes are TRBV9 and TRBJ2-7; perhaps TRBD2 as D (6 bases). The CDR3 region has the DNA TGTGCCAGCAGCCAAGAGGGTACAGGAGGGACCTACGAGCAGTACTTC. It encodes CASSQEGTGGTYEQYF. Filled out from reference TRBV9 and TRBJ2-7, the complete variable domain reads DSGVTQTPKHLITATGQRVTLRCSPRSGDLSVYWYQQSLDQGLQFLIQYYNGEERAKGNILERFSAQQFPDLHSELNLSSLELGDSALYFCASSQEGTGGTYEQYFGPGTRLTVT.